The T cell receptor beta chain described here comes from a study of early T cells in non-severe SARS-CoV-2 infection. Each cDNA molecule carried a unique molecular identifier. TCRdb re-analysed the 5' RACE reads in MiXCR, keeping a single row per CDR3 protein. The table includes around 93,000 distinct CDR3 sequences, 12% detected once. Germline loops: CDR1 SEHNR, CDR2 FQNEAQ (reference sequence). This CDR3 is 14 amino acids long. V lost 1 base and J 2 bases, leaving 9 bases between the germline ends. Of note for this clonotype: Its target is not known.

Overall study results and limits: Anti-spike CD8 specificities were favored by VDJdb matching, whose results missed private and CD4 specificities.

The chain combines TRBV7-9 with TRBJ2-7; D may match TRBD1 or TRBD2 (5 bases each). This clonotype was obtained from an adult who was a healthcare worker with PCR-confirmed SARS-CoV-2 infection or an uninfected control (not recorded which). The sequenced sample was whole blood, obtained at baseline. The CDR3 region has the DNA TGTGCCAGCAGCTTAGTTGGGGGAACCTACGAGCAGTACTTC. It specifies CASSLVGGTYEQYF.